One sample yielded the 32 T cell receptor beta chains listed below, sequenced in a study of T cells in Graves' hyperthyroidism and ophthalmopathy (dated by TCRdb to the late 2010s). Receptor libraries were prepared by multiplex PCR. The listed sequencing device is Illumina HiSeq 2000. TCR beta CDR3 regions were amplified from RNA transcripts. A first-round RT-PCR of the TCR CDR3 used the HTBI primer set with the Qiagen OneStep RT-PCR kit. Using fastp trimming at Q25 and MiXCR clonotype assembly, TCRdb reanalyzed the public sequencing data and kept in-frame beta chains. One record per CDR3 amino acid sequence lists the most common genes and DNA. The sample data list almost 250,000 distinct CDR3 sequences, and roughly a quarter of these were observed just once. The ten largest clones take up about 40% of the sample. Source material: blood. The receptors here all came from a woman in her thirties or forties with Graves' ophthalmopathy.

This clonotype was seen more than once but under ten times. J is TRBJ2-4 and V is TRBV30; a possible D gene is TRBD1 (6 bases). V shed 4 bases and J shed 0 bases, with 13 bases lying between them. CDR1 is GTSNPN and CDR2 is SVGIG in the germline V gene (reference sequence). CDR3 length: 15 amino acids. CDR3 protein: CAWMPTGPAKNIQYF. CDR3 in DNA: TGTGCCTGGATGCCGACAGGCCCAGCCAAAAACATTCAGTACTTC.

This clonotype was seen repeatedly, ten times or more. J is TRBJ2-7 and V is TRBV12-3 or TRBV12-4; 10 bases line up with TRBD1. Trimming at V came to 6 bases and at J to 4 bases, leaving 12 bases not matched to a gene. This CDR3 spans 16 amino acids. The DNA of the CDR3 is TGTGCCAGCAGCCTAAGGGGGGGACAGGGGAGATACGAGCAGTACTTC. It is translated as CASSLRGGQGRYEQYF.

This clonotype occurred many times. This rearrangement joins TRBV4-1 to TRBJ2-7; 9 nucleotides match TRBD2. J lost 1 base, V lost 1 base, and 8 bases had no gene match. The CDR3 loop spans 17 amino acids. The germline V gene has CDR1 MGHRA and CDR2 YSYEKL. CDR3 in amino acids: CASSQVVSGSVSYEQYF. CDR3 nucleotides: TGCGCCAGCAGCCAAGTAGTTAGCGGGAGCGTTTCCTACGAGCAGTACTTC.

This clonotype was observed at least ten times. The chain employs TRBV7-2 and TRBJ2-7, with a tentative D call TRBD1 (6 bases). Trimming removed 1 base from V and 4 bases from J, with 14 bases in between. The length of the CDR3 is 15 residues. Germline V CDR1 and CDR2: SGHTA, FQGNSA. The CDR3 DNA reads TGTGCCAGCAGCTTAGTGCCCAGGGGAGTATACGAGCAGTACTTC. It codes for CASSLVPRGVYEQYF.

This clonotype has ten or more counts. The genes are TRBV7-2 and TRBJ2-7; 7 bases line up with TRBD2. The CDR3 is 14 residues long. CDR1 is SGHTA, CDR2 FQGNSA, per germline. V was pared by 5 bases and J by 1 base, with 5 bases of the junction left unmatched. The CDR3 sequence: CASSPPGLSYEQYF. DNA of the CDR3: TGTGCCAGCAGCCCCCCGGGACTATCCTACGAGCAGTACTTC.

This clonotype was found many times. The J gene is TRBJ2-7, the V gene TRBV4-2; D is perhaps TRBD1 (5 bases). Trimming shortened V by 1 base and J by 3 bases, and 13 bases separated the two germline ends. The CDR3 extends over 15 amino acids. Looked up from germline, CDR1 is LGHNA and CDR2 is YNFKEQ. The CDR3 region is CASSQGAAGLYEQYF. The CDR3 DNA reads TGTGCCAGCAGCCAAGGTGCGGCAGGGCTCTACGAGCAGTACTTC.

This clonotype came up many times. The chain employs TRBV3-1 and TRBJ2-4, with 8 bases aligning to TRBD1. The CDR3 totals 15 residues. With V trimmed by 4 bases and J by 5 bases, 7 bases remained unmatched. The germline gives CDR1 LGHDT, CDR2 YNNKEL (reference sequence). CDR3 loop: CASSPTLRGQNIQYF. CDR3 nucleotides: TGTGCCAGCAGCCCAACTCTCAGGGGGCAAAACATTCAGTACTTC.

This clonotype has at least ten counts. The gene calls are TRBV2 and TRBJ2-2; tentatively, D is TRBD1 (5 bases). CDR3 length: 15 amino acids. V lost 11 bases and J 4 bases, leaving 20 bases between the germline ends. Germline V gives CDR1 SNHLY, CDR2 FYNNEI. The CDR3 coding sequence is TGTGCCTGCCTGGGGCCAAAGGCGTTCACCGGGGAGCTGTTTTTT. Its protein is CACLGPKAFTGELFF.

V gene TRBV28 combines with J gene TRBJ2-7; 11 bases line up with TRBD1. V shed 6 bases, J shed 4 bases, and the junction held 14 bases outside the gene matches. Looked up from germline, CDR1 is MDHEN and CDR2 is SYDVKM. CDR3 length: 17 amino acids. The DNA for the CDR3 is TGTGCCAGCAGAAGTTGGGGGTTGGGGACAGGGGGTTACGAGCAGTACTTC. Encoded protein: CASRSWGLGTGGYEQYF.

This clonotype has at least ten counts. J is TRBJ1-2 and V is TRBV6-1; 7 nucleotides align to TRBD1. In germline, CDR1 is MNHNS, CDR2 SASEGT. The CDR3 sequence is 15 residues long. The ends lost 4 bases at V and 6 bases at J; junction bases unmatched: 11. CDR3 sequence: CASSADSTGVDGYTF. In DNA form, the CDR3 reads TGTGCCAGCAGTGCCGACTCCACAGGGGTGGATGGCTACACCTTC.

Here the CDR3 reads CAINRNSNQPQHF. The CDR3, as DNA: TGTGCCATCAATAGGAATAGCAATCAGCCCCAGCATTTT. This chain links TRBV28 with TRBJ1-5; unclear D gene. Germline-derived CDR1 and CDR2 are MDHEN and SYDVKM. V was cut by 10 bases and J by 0 bases, with 10 bases left in between. This CDR3 has 13 residues.

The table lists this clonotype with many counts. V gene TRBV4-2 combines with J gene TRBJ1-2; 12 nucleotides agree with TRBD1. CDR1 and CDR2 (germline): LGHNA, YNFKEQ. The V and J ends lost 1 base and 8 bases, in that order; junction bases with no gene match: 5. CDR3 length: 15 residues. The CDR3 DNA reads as TGTGCCAGCAGCCAAGTTCCCGGGACAGGGGGCGGCTACACCTTC. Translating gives CASSQVPGTGGGYTF.

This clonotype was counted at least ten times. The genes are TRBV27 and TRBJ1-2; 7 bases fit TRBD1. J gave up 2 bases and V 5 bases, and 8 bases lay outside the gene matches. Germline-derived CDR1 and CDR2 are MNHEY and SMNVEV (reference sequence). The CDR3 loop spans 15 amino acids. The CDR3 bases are TGTGCCAGCAGTCCCACCCCGACAGGGAACTATGGCTACACCTTC. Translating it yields CASSPTPTGNYGYTF.

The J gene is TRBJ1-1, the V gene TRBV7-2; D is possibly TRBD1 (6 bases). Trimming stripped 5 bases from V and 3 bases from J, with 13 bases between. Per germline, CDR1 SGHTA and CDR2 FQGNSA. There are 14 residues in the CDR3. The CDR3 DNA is TGTGCCAGCAGCAGAACAGGGAGGGACACTGAAGCTTTCTTT. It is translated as CASSRTGRDTEAFF. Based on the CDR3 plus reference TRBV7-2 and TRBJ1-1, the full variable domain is GAGVSQSPSNKVTEKGKDVELRCDPISGHTALYWYRQSLGQGLEFLIYFQGNSAPDKSGLPSDRFSAERTGGSVSTLTIQRTQQEDSAVYLCASSRTGRDTEAFFGQGTRLTVV.

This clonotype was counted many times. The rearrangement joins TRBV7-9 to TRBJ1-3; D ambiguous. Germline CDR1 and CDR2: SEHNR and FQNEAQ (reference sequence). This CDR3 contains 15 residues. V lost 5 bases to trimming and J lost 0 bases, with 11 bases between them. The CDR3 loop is CASSRDRHSGNTIYF. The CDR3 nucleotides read TGTGCCAGCAGCCGCGATCGTCACTCTGGAAACACCATATATTTT.

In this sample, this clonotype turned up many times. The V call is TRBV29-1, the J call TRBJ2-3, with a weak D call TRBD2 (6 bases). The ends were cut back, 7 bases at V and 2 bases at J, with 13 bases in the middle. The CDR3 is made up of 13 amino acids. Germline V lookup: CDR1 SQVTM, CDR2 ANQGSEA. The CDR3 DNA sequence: TGCAGCGGGCGGGACGTCCTCACAGATACGCAGTATTTT. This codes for CSGRDVLTDTQYF.

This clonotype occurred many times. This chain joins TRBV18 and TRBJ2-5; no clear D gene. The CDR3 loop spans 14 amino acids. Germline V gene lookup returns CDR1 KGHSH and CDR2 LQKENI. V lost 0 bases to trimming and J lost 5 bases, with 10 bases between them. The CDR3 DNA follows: TGTGCCAGCTCACCACCCTCGAATTTGGAGACCCAGTACTTC. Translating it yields CASSPPSNLETQYF.

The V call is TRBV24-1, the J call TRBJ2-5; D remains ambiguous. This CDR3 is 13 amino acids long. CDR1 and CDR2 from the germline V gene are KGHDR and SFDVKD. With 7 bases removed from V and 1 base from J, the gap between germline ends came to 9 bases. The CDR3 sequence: CATRATVQETQYF. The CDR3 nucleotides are TGTGCCACCAGAGCCACAGTCCAAGAGACCCAGTACTTC.

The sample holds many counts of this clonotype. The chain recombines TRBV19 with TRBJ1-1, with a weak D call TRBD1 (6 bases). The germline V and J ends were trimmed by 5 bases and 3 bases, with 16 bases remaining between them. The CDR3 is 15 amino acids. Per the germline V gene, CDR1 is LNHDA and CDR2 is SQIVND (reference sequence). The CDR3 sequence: CASSYGGTLDTEAFF. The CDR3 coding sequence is TGTGCCAGTAGTTACGGGGGGACACTCGACACTGAAGCTTTCTTT.

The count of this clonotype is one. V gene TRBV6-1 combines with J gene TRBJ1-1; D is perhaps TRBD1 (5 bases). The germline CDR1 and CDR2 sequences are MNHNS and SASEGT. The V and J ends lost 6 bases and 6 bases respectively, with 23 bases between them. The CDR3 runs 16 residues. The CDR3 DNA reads TGTGCCAGCAGGGAGATTACCGGGACCTTTGAGGCTGAAGCTTTCTTT. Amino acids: CASREITGTFEAEAFF.

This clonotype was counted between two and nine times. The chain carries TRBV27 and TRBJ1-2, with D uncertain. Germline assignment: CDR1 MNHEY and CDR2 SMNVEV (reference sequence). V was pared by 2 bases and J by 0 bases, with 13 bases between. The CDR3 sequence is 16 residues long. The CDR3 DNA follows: TGTGCCAGCAGTTTAGGGGTCGGCGGGGCTAACTATGGCTACACCTTC. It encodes CASSLGVGGANYGYTF.

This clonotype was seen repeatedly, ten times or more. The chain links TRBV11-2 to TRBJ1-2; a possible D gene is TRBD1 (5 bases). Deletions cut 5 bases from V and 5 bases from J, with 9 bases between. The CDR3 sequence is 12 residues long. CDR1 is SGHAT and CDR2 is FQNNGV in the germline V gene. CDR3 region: CASSQGFYGYTF. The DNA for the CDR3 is TGTGCCAGCAGCCAGGGATTTTATGGCTACACCTTC.

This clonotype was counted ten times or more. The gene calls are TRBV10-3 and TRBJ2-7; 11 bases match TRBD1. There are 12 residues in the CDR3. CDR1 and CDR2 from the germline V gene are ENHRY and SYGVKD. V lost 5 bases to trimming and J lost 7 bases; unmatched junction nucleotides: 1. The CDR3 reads CAISRDRGEQYF. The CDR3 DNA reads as TGTGCCATCAGTAGGGACAGGGGGGAGCAGTACTTC.

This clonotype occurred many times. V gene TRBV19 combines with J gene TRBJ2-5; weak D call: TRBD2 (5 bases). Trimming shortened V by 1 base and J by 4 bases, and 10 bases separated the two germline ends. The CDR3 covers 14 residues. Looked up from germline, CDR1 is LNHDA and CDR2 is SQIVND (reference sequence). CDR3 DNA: TGTGCCAGTAGTATAGCCGGCAGCGGAGAGACCCAGTACTTC. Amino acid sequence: CASSIAGSGETQYF.

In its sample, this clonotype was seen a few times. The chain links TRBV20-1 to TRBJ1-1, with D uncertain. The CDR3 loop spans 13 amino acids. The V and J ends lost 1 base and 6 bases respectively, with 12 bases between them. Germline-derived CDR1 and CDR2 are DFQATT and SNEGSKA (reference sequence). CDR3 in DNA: TGCAGTGCTAGAGTGTACTTTAACCCTGAAGCTTTCTTT. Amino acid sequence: CSARVYFNPEAFF.

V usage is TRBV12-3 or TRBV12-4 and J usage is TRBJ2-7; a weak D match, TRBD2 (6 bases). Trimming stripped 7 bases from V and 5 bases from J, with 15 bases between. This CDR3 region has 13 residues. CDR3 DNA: TGTGCCAGCACCCCGGGACTGGGGGACGAGCAGTACTTC. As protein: CASTPGLGDEQYF.

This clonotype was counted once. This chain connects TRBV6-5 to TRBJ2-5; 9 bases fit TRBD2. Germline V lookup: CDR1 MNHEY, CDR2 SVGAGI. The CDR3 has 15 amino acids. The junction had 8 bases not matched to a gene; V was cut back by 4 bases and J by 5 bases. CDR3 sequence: CASSWSVAGVETQYF. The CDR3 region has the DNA TGTGCCAGCAGTTGGTCCGTAGCGGGAGTGGAGACCCAGTACTTC.

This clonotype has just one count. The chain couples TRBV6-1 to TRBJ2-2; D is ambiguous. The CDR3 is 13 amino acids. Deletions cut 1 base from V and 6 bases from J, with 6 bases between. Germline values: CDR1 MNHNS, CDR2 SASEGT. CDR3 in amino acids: CASSEVISGELFF. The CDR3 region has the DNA TGTGCCAGCAGTGAAGTAATATCCGGGGAGCTGTTTTTT.

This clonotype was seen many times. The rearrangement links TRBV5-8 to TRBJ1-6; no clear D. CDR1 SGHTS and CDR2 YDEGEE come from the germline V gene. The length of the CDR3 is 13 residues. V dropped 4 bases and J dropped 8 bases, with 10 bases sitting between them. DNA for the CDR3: TGTGCCAGCAGCCCTAACTGGGATTCACCCCTCCACTTT. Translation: CASSPNWDSPLHF.

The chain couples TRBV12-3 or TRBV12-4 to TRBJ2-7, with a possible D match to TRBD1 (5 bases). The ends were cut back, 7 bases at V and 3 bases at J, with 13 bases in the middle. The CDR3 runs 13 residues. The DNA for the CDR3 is TGTGCCAGCACTACAGGAAGTCGCTACGAGCAGTACTTC. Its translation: CASTTGSRYEQYF.

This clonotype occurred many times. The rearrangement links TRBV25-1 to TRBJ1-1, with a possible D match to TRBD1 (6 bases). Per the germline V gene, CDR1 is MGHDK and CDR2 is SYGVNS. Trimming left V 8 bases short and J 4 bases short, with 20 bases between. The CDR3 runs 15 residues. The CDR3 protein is CASVQTGIHSTEAFF. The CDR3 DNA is TGTGCCAGCGTACAAACAGGGATCCACTCCACTGAAGCTTTCTTT.

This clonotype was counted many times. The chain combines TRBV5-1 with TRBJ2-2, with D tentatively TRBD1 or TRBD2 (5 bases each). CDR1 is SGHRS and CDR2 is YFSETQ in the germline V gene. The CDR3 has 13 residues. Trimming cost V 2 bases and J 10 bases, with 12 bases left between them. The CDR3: CASSLYGTVELFF. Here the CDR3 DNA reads TGCGCCAGCAGCTTATACGGGACGGTGGAGCTGTTTTTT.